This TCR beta chain was sequenced in a study of T cells in Graves' hyperthyroidism and ophthalmopathy. Findings of the study overall: Most expanded thyroid clonotypes above 0.001 also appeared in blood.

To note about this clonotype: Its matching antigen is unknown.

Over 18 months, lack of ophthalmopathy progression marked Graves' hyperthyroidism as stable. Using RNA transcripts as the source, TCR beta CDR3 regions were amplified. Carried out on the TCR CDR3, a first-round RT-PCR used the HTBI primer set. A single record per CDR3 protein comes from TCRdb applying MiXCR to the multiplex PCR reads. The sample has a few hundred thousand distinct CDR3 sequences; just over 45% are singletons. The V and J ends lost 7 bases and 0 bases, in that order; junction bases with no gene match: 5. The CDR3 contains 15 residues. Germline values: CDR1 SQVTM, CDR2 ANQGSEA. The sequence was collected from a woman in her late teens or twenties with Graves' hyperthyroidism. The sequencing input was peripheral blood or thyroid tissue (not recorded which). The rearrangement joins TRBV29-1 to TRBJ1-3; 11 positions agree with TRBD1. CDR3 DNA sequence: TGCAGCGGTCAGGGACAGGGGGTCTCTGGAAACACCATATATTTT. Translation: CSGQGQGVSGNTIYF.